Below are 26 T cell receptor beta chains sequenced from a single sample in a study of a mutant IDH1 vaccine in newly diagnosed glioma. Time point indicated: week 5, during vaccination. Vaccine doses each comprised 300 ug of mutant IDH1 20-mer peptide, with topical imiquimod. These receptors have no identified antigens. Sequencing used immunoSEQ multiplex PCR; TCRdb keeps in-frame clones, though not all of them. Of 30,000 to 40,000 clones in the sample, approximately 80% were seen once. The source was PBMCs, collected from a glioma patient whose treatment included an IDH1 peptide vaccine. These receptors were taken from a man younger than 45 with glioma.

The chain uses TRBV9 and TRBJ2-1; 10 positions agree with TRBD2. Germline trimming cut 3 bases from V and 7 bases from J; bases unmatched to any gene: 7. Germline V CDR1 and CDR2: SGDLS, YYNGEE. The CDR3 has 15 residues. CDR3: CASSGKLAGDNEQFF. In DNA form, the CDR3 reads TGTGCCAGCAGCGGCAAGCTAGCGGGAGATAATGAGCAGTTCTTC.

V gene TRBV6-7 combines with J gene TRBJ2-2; a weak D match, TRBD2 (7 bases). TRBV6-7 counts as an open reading frame of uncertain function. There are 13 residues in the CDR3. The germline V and J ends were trimmed by 11 bases and 3 bases, with 13 bases remaining between them. The CDR3: CADRGAYTGELFF. The CDR3 nucleotides read TGTGCCGATCGGGGGGCGTACACCGGGGAGCTGTTTTTT.

The V gene is TRBV7-2, the J gene TRBJ2-3, with a possible D match to TRBD2 (7 bases). The CDR3 consists of 16 residues. V shed 6 bases and J shed 5 bases, with 21 bases lying between them. Germline V lookup: CDR1 SGHTA, CDR2 FQGNSA. The chain's CDR3 is CASRGSRGAIEDTQYF. CDR3 in DNA: TGTGCCAGCAGGGGATCTCGGGGGGCTATTGAAGATACGCAGTATTTT.

The chain links TRBV5-1 to TRBJ2-3; D remains ambiguous. The CDR3 length is 14 residues. The ends were cut back, 4 bases at V and 4 bases at J, with 13 bases in the middle. From germline, CDR1 is SGHRS and CDR2 YFSETQ. The CDR3 region is CASSKSTNPDTQYF. The CDR3 nucleotides are TGCGCCAGCAGCAAGTCGACAAATCCAGATACGCAGTATTTT.

The rearrangement uses TRBV7-9 and TRBJ1-6; 10 bases match TRBD1. Trimming cost V 7 bases and J 9 bases; bases outside gene matches: 9. Looked up from germline, CDR1 is SEHNR and CDR2 is FQNEAQ (reference sequence). The CDR3 contains 15 residues. The CDR3 DNA is TGTGCCAGCACCGGGGGGACAGGGGATGGTTCACCCCTCCACTTT. Translated, it gives CASTGGTGDGSPLHF.

This clone was seen only a few times. This sequence joins TRBV19 and TRBJ2-1, with 10 bases aligning to TRBD1. Unmatched junction bases numbered 13, after V lost 5 bases and J lost 12 bases. The CDR3 totals 15 residues. The germline V gene has CDR1 LNHDA and CDR2 SQIVND (reference sequence). CDR3 residues: CASSSRDRGTPGQFF. CDR3 coding DNA: TGTGCCAGTAGTTCCCGGGACAGGGGTACCCCGGGGCAGTTCTTC.

This clone was seen just once. This rearrangement joins TRBV7-3 to TRBJ2-7; D is ambiguous. The CDR3 contains 13 residues. CDR1 is SGHTA, CDR2 FQGTGA, per germline. The V end lost 6 bases, the J end lost 3 bases, and 12 bases lay between the germline ends. CDR3 bases: TGTGCCAGCAGTTCCACCGGCTACTACGAGCAGTACTTC. Protein product: CASSSTGYYEQYF.

The genes are TRBV6-5 and TRBJ2-2; no definite D call. The CDR3 has 13 residues. Deletions cut 6 bases from V and 3 bases from J, with 8 bases between. Germline CDR1 MNHEY, CDR2 SVGAGI. Here the CDR3 reads CASRRVYTGELFF. As DNA, the CDR3 is TGTGCCAGCAGAAGGGTTTACACCGGGGAGCTGTTTTTT.

This clone has more than one count but fewer than ten. The CDR3 coding sequence is TGTGCCTGGAGTGTATATTCCTCAACTAATGAAAAACTGTTTTTT. Translating it yields CAWSVYSSTNEKLFF. This chain joins TRBV30 and TRBJ1-4; D is ambiguous. V shed 0 bases and J shed 0 bases, with 8 bases lying between them. The germline CDR1 and CDR2 sequences are GTSNPN and SVGIG (reference sequence). The CDR3 totals 15 residues.

The chain recombines TRBV9 with TRBJ2-7; 11 bases map to TRBD2. The junction had 3 bases not matched to a gene; V was cut back by 4 bases and J by 0 bases. From germline, CDR1 is SGDLS and CDR2 YYNGEE. This CDR3 has 15 amino acids. CDR3 DNA sequence: TGTGCCAGCAGCCCGGGACTAGCGGACTCCTACGAGCAGTACTTC. Its translation: CASSPGLADSYEQYF. Full variable domain (rest looked up from reference TRBV9 and TRBJ2-7): DSGVTQTPKHLITATGQRVTLRCSPRSGDLSVYWYQQSLDQGLQFLIQYYNGEERAKGNILERFSAQQFPDLHSELNLSSLELGDSALYFCASSPGLADSYEQYFGPGTRLTVT.

V and J are TRBV7-9 and TRBJ2-7; 9 bases are a match to TRBD2. The CDR3 length is 15 residues. In germline, CDR1 is SEHNR, CDR2 FQNEAQ (reference sequence). With 5 bases clipped from V and 1 base from J, the junction kept 6 bases outside the gene matches. The CDR3 sequence is CASSPFSGGSYEQYF. Here the CDR3 DNA reads TGTGCCAGCAGCCCATTTAGCGGGGGATCCTACGAGCAGTACTTC.

The chain carries TRBV2 and TRBJ1-4; maybe TRBD1 (5 bases). V lost 5 bases and J 8 bases, leaving 9 bases between the germline ends. Germline values: CDR1 SNHLY, CDR2 FYNNEI. This CDR3 contains 12 residues. The CDR3 bases are TGTGCCAGCAGTTGGCCAGGGGAAAAACTGTTTTTT. It codes for CASSWPGEKLFF.

The chain uses TRBV13 and TRBJ1-1, with D unresolved. V lost 5 bases, J lost 1 base, and 11 bases lay in between. Germline CDR1 PRHDT, CDR2 FYEKMQ (reference sequence). The CDR3 is 14 residues long. DNA of the CDR3: TGTGCCAGCAGCCCCTCGACTGCGAACACTGAAGCTTTCTTT. Its protein product is CASSPSTANTEAFF.

This clone occurred a few times. The chain has TRBV14 and TRBJ2-1; the match to TRBD1 covers 9 bases. In germline, CDR1 is SGHDN, CDR2 FVKESK. This CDR3 contains 16 residues. Trimming at V came to 6 bases and at J to 4 bases, leaving 10 bases not matched to a gene. CDR3 amino acids: CASRQTGTGRYNEQFF. CDR3 DNA sequence: TGTGCCAGCAGGCAAACCGGGACAGGGAGATACAATGAGCAGTTCTTC. The variable domain in full, with the rest retrieved from reference TRBV14 and TRBJ2-1, is EAGVTQFPSHSVIEKGQTVTLRCDPISGHDNLYWYRRVMGKEIKFLLHFVKESKQDESGMPNNRFLAERTGGTYSTLKVQPAELEDSGVYFCASRQTGTGRYNEQFFGPGTRLTVL.

The J gene is TRBJ1-1, the V gene TRBV4-3; tentative D call: TRBD1 (5 bases). There are 19 residues in the CDR3. Germline CDR1 LGHNA, CDR2 YSLEER. Between the trimmed V and J ends, which lost 1 base and 0 bases, there was a span of 21 bases. The CDR3 bases are TGCGCCAGCAGCCAAGGAACCCCACACTCGGGGGGGATGAACACTGAAGCTTTCTTT. Translated, it gives CASSQGTPHSGGMNTEAFF.

The genes are TRBV11-2 and TRBJ2-1, with D possibly being TRBD2 (5 bases). CDR3 length equals 15 residues. Trimming took 3 bases from V and 6 from J, leaving 15 bases between them. Germline-derived CDR1 and CDR2 are SGHAT and FQNNGV. The DNA for the CDR3 is TGTGCCAGCAGCTTCTCTGAGGGAGCAGCCAATGAGCAGTTCTTC. Translated: CASSFSEGAANEQFF.

This CDR3 reads CASSEARLGEQFF. The DNA for the CDR3 is TGTGCCAGCAGTGAGGCCCGGTTAGGTGAGCAGTTCTTC. The chain joins TRBV6-1 to TRBJ2-1; D ambiguous. From germline, CDR1 is MNHNS and CDR2 SASEGT. With 3 bases removed from V and 9 bases from J, the gap between germline ends came to 12 bases. The CDR3 has 13 residues.

The chain carries TRBV7-2 and TRBJ1-1; D may be TRBD1 (6 bases). Per the germline V gene, CDR1 is SGHTA and CDR2 is FQGNSA. Deletions cut 5 bases from V and 3 bases from J, with 16 bases between. This CDR3 is built from 15 residues. The CDR3 here is CASSPPGGRDTEAFF. CDR3 coding DNA: TGTGCCAGCAGCCCCCCTGGGGGGCGTGACACTGAAGCTTTCTTT.

CDR3 in amino acids: CASSSPDRDTGELFF. As DNA, the CDR3 is TGTGCCAGCAGCTCTCCTGACAGGGACACCGGGGAGCTGTTTTTT. The V call is TRBV6-6, the J call TRBJ2-2, with TRBD1 matching 7 bases. The CDR3 is made up of 15 amino acids. CDR1 and CDR2 (germline): MNHNY, SVGAGI (reference sequence). J was trimmed by 3 bases and V by 6 bases; bases with no gene match: 7.

This clone has just one count. The V gene is TRBV19, the J gene TRBJ1-4; 7 bases match TRBD1. The CDR3 is 15 residues long. The trim removed 6 bases at V and 3 bases at J, leaving 7 bases unmatched. Per the germline V gene, CDR1 is LNHDA and CDR2 is SQIVND (reference sequence). DNA for the CDR3: TGTGCCAGTAGCCCAGACAGGGTGGCTAATGAAAAACTGTTTTTT. Protein: CASSPDRVANEKLFF.

The V gene is TRBV29-1, the J gene TRBJ2-3, with 9 bases that match TRBD2. Germline V lookup: CDR1 SQVTM, CDR2 ANQGSEA. With 4 bases clipped from V and 3 bases from J, the junction kept 5 bases outside the gene matches. This CDR3 has 14 amino acids. DNA of the CDR3: TGCAGCGTTGTTCTGAGCGGGAGGACAGATACGCAGTATTTT. Protein product: CSVVLSGRTDTQYF.

The genes are TRBV6-1 and TRBJ1-2; no clear D gene. Deletions cut 1 base from V and 4 bases from J, with 7 bases between. The CDR3 has 13 residues. From germline, CDR1 is MNHNS and CDR2 SASEGT. CDR3 protein: CASSEGVGYGYTF. The CDR3 bases are TGTGCCAGCAGTGAAGGAGTTGGCTATGGCTACACCTTC.

The chain links TRBV15 to TRBJ2-2, with unresolved D. This CDR3 is 14 amino acids long. Looked up from germline, CDR1 is LNHNV and CDR2 is YYDKDF (reference sequence). The V end lost 0 bases, the J end lost 7 bases, and 9 bases lay between the germline ends. The CDR3 sequence is CATSRDLGVGELFF. The CDR3 nucleotides are TGTGCCACCAGCAGAGATTTAGGCGTCGGGGAGCTGTTTTTT.

The chain combines TRBV9 with TRBJ2-1, with unresolved D. With 4 bases removed from V and 9 bases from J, the gap between germline ends came to 14 bases. CDR3 length: 13 amino acids. Germline CDR1 is SGDLS and CDR2 is YYNGEE. The CDR3 loop reads CASSPRSEGEQFF. The CDR3 nucleotides are TGTGCCAGCAGCCCCCGGTCGGAAGGTGAGCAGTTCTTC.

This clone was picked up one time. The chain has TRBV11-1 and TRBJ1-1; 10 bases are a match to TRBD1. Germline V CDR1 and CDR2: SGHAT, FQDESV (reference sequence). The CDR3 sequence is 14 residues long. V shed 8 bases, J shed 3 bases, and the junction held 6 bases outside the gene matches. CDR3 amino acids: CASDRGRGYTEAFF. As DNA, the CDR3 is TGTGCCAGCGACAGGGGGCGGGGATACACTGAAGCTTTCTTT.

The chain links TRBV29-1 to TRBJ1-1, with D perhaps TRBD1 (5 bases). V lost 7 bases, J lost 3 bases, and 24 bases lay in between. From germline, CDR1 is SQVTM and CDR2 ANQGSEA. The CDR3 covers 16 residues. The CDR3: CSGIIRDLHSDTEAFF. CDR3 DNA sequence: TGCAGCGGAATAATCCGGGACCTTCATTCGGACACTGAAGCTTTCTTT. Filled out from reference TRBV29-1 and TRBJ1-1, the complete variable domain reads SAVISQKPSRDICQRGTSLTIQCQVDSQVTMMFWYRQQPGQSLTLIATANQGSEATYESGFVIDKFPISRPNLTFSTLTVSNMSPEDSSIYLCSGIIRDLHSDTEAFFGQGTRLTVV.